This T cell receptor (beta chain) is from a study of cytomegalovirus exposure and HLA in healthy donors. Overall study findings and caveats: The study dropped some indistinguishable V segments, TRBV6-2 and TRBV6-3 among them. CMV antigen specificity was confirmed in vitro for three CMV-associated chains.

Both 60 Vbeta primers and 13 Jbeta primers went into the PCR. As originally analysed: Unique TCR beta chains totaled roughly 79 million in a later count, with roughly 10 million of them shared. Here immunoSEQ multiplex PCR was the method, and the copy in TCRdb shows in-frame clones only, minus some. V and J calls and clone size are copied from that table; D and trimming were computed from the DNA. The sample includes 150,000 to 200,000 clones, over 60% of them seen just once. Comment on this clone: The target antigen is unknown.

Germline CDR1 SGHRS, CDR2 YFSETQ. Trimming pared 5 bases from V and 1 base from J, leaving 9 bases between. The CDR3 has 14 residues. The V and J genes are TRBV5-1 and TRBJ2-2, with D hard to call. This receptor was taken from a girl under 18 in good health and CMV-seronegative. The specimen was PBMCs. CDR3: CASRVEENTGELFF. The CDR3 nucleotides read TGCGCCAGCAGGGTAGAGGAGAACACCGGGGAGCTGTTTTTT.